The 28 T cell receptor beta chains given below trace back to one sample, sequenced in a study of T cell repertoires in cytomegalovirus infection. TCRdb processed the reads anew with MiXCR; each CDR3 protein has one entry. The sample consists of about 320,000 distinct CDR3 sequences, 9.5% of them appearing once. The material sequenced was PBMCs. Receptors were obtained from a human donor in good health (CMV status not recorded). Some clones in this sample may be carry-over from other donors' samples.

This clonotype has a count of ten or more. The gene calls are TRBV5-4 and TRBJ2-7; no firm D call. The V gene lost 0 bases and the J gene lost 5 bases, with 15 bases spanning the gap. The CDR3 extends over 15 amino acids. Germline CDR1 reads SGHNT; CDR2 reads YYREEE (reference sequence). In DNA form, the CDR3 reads TGTGCCAGCAGCTTGGCCCGGGCCGCCACACACGAGCAGTACTTC. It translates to CASSLARAATHEQYF.

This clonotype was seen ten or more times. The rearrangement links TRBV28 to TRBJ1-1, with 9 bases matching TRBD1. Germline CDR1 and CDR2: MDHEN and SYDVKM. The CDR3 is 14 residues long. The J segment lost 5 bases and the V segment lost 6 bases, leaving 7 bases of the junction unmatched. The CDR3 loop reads CASSITGGRTEAFF. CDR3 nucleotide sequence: TGTGCCAGCAGCATCACAGGGGGCCGAACTGAAGCTTTCTTT.

This CDR3 is CASSESGRETQYF. The CDR3 nucleotides are TGCGCCAGCAGTGAAAGCGGGAGAGAGACCCAGTACTTC. The J gene is TRBJ2-5, the V gene TRBV10-2; 8 positions agree with TRBD2. CDR1 is WSHSY, CDR2 SAAADI, per germline. The CDR3 has 13 residues. J gave up 4 bases and V 3 bases, and 1 base lay outside the gene matches.

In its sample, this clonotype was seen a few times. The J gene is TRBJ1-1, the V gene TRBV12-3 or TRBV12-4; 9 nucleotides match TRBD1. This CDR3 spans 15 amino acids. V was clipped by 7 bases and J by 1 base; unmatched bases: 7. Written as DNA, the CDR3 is TGTGCCAGCACCCAGTGGGACAGGGCGAACACTGAAGCTTTCTTT. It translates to CASTQWDRANTEAFF.

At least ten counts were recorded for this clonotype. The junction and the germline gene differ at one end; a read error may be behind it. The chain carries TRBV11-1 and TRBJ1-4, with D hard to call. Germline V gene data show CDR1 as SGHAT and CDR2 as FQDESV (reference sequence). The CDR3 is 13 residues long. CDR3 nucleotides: TGTGCCAGCAGCCAACGCTTTCGGCAGCCGATATCTTTT. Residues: CASSQRFRQPISF.

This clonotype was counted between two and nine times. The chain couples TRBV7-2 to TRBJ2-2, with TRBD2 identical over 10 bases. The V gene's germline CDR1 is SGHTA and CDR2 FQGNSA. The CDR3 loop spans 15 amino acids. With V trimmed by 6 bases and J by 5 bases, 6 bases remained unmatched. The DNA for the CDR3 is TGTGCCAGCAGTTCAGCGGGGGGGCCGACCGGGGAGCTGTTTTTT. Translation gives CASSSAGGPTGELFF.

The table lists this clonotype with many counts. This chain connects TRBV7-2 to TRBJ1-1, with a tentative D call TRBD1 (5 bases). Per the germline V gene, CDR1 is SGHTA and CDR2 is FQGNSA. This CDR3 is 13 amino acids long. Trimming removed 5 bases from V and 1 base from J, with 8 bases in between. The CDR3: CASSGGGNTEAFF. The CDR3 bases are TGTGCCAGCAGCGGGGGGGGGAACACTGAAGCTTTCTTT.

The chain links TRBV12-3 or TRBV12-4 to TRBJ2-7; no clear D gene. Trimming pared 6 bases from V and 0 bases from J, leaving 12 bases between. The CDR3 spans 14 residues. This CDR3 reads CASRSRTHSYEQYF. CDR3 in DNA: TGTGCCAGCAGAAGCCGAACACACTCCTACGAGCAGTACTTC.

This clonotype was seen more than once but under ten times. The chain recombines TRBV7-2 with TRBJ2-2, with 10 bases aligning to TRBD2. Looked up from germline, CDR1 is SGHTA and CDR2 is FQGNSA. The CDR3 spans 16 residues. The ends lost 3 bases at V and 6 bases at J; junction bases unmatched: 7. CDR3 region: CASSFVGTSVPGELFF. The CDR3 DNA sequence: TGTGCCAGCAGCTTCGTCGGGACTAGCGTCCCCGGGGAGCTGTTTTTT. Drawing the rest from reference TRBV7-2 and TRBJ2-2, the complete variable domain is GAGVSQSPSNKVTEKGKDVELRCDPISGHTALYWYRQSLGQGLEFLIYFQGNSAPDKSGLPSDRFSAERTGGSVSTLTIQRTQQEDSAVYLCASSFVGTSVPGELFFGEGSRLTVL.

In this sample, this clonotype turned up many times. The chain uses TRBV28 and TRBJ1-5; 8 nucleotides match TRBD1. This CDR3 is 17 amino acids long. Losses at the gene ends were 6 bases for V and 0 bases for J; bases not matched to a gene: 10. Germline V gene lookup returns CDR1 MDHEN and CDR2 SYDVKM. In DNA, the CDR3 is TGTGCCAGCAGCCTGACAGGGGATATCTATAGCAATCAGCCCCAGCATTTT. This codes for CASSLTGDIYSNQPQHF.

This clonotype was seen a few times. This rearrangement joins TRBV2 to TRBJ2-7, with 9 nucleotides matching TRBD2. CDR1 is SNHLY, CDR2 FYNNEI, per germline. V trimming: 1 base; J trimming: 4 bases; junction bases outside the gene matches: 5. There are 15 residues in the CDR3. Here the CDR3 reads CASSEGPGLAYEQYF. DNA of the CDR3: TGTGCCAGCAGTGAAGGACCGGGACTAGCATACGAGCAGTACTTC.

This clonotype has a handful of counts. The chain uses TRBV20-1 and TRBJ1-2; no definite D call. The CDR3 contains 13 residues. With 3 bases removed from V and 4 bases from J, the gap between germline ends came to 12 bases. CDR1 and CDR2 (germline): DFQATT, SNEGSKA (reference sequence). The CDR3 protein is CSASLLGIYGYTF. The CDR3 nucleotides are TGCAGTGCTAGTCTTTTAGGGATCTATGGCTACACCTTC.

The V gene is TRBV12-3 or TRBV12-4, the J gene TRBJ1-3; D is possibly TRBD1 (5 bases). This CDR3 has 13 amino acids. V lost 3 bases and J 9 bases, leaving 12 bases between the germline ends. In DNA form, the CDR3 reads TGTGCCAGCAGTTTGGGGACGGTGGCCACCATATATTTT. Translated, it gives CASSLGTVATIYF.

The CDR3 DNA is TGTGCCATCAGCAATAGCGGGAGGGCTCATGAGCAGTTCTTC. It yields the protein CAISNSGRAHEQFF. V and J are TRBV10-3 and TRBJ2-1; 11 bases fit TRBD2. Germline CDR1 is ENHRY and CDR2 is SYGVKD. There are 14 residues in the CDR3. V gave up 6 bases and J gave up 8 bases; unmatched junction bases: 6.

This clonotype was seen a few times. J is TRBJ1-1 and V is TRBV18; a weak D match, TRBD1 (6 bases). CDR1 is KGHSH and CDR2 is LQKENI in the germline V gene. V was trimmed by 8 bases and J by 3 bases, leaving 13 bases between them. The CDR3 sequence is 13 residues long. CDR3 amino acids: CASTGGQYTEAFF. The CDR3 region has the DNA TGTGCCAGCACGGGTGGACAGTACACTGAAGCTTTCTTT.

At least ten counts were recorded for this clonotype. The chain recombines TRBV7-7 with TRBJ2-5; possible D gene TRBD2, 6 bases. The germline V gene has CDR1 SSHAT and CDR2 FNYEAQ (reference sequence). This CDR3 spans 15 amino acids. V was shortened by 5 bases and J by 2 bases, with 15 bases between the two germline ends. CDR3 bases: TGTGCCAGCAGCCCAACCGGAGCGGGTCAAGAGACCCAGTACTTC. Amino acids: CASSPTGAGQETQYF.

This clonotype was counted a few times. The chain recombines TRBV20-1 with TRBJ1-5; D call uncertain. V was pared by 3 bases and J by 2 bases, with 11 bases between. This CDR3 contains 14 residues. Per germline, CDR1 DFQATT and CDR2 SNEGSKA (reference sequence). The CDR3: CSASPPAGNQPQHF. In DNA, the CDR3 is TGCAGTGCTAGCCCTCCCGCGGGCAATCAGCCCCAGCATTTT.

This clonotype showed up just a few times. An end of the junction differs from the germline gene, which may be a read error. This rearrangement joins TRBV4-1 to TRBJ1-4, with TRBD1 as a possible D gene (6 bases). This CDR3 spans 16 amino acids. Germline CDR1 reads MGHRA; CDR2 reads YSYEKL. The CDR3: CASSQEDRGNNEKLFF. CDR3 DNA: TGTGCCAGCAGCCAAGAGGACAGAGGAAATAATGAAAAACTGTTTTTT.

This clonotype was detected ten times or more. This CDR3 reads CASSPPSLGEKLFF. DNA of the CDR3: TGTGCCAGCTCACCACCATCCCTCGGAGAAAAACTGTTTTTT. The chain has TRBV18 and TRBJ1-4, with no clear D. The length of the CDR3 is 14 residues. Germline V gene data show CDR1 as KGHSH and CDR2 as LQKENI. Trimming left V 0 bases short and J 8 bases short, with 10 bases between. Full variable domain (remainder filled in from reference TRBV18 and TRBJ1-4): NAGVMQNPRHLVRRRGQEARLRCSPMKGHSHVYWYRQLPEEGLKFMVYLQKENIIDESGMPKERFSAEFPKEGPSILRIQQVVRGDSAAYFCASSPPSLGEKLFFGSGTQLSVL.

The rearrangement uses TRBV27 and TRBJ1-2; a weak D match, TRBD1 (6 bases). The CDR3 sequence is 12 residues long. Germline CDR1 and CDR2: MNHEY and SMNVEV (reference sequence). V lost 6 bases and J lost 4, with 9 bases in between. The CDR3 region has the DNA TGTGCCAGCAGAACCAGGGGCTATGGCTACACCTTC. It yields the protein CASRTRGYGYTF.

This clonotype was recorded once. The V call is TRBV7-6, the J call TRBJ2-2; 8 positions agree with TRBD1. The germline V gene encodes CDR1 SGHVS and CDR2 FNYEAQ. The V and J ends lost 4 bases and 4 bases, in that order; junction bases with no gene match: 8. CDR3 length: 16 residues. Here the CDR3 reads CASSSRTGSSTGELFF. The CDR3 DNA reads TGTGCCAGCAGCTCTCGGACAGGGTCAAGCACCGGGGAGCTGTTTTTT.

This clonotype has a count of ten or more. The DNA for the CDR3 is TGTGCCAGCAGCTTGACAAACACTGAAGCTTTCTTT. Its translation: CASSLTNTEAFF. The chain has TRBV7-2 and TRBJ1-1; D not certain. Germline CDR1 and CDR2: SGHTA and FQGNSA. Trimming cost V 3 bases and J 2 bases, with 4 bases left between them. The length of the CDR3 is 12 residues. Drawing the rest from reference TRBV7-2 and TRBJ1-1, the complete variable domain is GAGVSQSPSNKVTEKGKDVELRCDPISGHTALYWYRQSLGQGLEFLIYFQGNSAPDKSGLPSDRFSAERTGGSVSTLTIQRTQQEDSAVYLCASSLTNTEAFFGQGTRLTVV.

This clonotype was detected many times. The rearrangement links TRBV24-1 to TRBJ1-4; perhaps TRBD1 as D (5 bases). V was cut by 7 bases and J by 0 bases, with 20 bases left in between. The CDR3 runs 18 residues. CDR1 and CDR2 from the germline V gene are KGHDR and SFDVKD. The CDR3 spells CATSPMTADKSTNEKLFF. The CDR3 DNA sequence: TGTGCCACCAGCCCGATGACCGCGGACAAATCAACTAATGAAAAACTGTTTTTT.

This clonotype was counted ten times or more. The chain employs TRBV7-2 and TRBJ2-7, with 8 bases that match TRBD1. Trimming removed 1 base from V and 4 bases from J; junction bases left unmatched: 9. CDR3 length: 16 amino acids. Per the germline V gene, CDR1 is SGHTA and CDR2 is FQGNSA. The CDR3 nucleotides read TGTGCCAGCAGCTTAGGGGGGGCAGGGGGCACATACGAGCAGTACTTC. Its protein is CASSLGGAGGTYEQYF.

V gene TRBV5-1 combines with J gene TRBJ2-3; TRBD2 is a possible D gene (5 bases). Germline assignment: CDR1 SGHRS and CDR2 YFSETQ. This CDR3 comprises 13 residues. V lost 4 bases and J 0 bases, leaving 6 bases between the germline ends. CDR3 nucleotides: TGCGCCAGCAGCGAGCGGAGCACAGATACGCAGTATTTT. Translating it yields CASSERSTDTQYF.

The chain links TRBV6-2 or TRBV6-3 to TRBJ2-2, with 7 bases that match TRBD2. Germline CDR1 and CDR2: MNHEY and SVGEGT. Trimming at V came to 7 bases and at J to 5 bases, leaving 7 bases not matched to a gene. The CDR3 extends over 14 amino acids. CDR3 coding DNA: TGTGCCAGCACCCCGGGGGGTCGAACCGGGGAGCTGTTTTTT. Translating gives CASTPGGRTGELFF.

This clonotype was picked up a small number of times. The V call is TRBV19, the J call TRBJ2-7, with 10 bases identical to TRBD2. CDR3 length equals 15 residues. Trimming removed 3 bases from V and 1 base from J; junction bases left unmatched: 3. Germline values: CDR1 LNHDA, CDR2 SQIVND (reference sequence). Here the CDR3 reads CASSITSGMSYEQYF. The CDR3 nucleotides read TGTGCCAGTAGTATCACTAGCGGGATGTCCTACGAGCAGTACTTC.

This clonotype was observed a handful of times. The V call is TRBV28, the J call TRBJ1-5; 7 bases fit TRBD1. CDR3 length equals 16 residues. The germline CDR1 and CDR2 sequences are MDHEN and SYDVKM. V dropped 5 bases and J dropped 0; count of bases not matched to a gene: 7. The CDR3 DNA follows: TGTGCCAGCAGTACGGGGGGACAGCATAGCAATCAGCCCCAGCATTTT. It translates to CASSTGGQHSNQPQHF. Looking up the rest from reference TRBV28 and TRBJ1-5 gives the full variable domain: DVKVTQSSRYLVKRTGEKVFLECVQDMDHENMFWYRQDPGLGLRLIYFSYDVKMKEKGDIPEGYSVSREKKERFSLILESASTNQTSMYLCASSTGGQHSNQPQHFGDGTRLSIL.